The entry below gives a single TCR beta chain sequence along with its context. TCRdb processed the 5' RACE reads anew with MiXCR; each CDR3 protein has one entry. The sample records 180,000 or so distinct CDR3 sequences, around a tenth being singletons. The CDR3 spans 10 residues. This record comes from a study of T-cell memory formation after mild COVID-19. On the study more broadly: TCR clusters were mostly donor specific.

Sequencing input: PBMCs or a T cell subset sorted from them (not recorded which). V and J are TRBV23-1 and TRBJ2-7, with unresolved D. TRBV23-1 is marked as an open reading frame, function uncertain. The sequence came from a man aged 18 to 29 who had mild COVID-19 (a few samples of this study predate the infection). Cell type and time point are not known. The CDR3 here is CASSRVDECV. The CDR3 nucleotides are TGCGCCAGCAGTCGAGTAGACGAGTGCGTC.